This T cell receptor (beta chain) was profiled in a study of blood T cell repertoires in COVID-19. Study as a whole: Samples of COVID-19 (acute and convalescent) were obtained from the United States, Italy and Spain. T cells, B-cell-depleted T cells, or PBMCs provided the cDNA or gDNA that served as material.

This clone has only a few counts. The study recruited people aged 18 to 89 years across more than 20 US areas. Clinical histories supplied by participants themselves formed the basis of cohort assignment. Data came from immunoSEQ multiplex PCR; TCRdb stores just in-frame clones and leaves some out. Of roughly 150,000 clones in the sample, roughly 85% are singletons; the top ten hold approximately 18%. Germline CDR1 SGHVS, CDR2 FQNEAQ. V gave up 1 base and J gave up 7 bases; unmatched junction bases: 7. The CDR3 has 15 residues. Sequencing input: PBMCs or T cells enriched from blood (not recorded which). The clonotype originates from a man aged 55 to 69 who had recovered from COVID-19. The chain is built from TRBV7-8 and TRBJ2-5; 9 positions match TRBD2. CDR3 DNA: TGTGCCAGCAGCTTAGATGCAGCGGGAGGCGGGACCCAGTACTTC. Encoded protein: CASSLDAAGGGTQYF.